Each of the 16 T cell receptor beta chains below was sequenced from the same sample in a study of early T cells in non-severe SARS-CoV-2 infection. TCRdb reprocessed the 5' RACE reads with MiXCR, giving one entry per CDR3 protein. The sample shows around 40,000 distinct CDR3 sequences, approximately 10% of them seen only once. Material for sequencing was whole blood. These receptors originate from an adult who was a healthcare worker with PCR-confirmed SARS-CoV-2 infection or an uninfected control (not recorded which).

This clonotype has ten or more counts. The V gene is TRBV7-6, the J gene TRBJ2-3, with D perhaps matching TRBD1 (6 bases). The CDR3 is made up of 14 amino acids. V was shortened by 3 bases and J by 3 bases, with 10 bases between the two germline ends. Looked up from germline, CDR1 is SGHVS and CDR2 is FNYEAQ. The CDR3 DNA reads TGTGCCAGCAGCTTGGCCCAGGGGACAGATACGCAGTATTTT. Its translation: CASSLAQGTDTQYF.

V is TRBV6-6 and J is TRBJ2-7; TRBD2 matches at 9 bases. This CDR3 spans 15 amino acids. Germline-derived CDR1 and CDR2 are MNHNY and SVGAGI (reference sequence). After removal of 6 bases from V and 4 bases from J, the junction contained 10 bases not matched to a gene. CDR3 loop: CASSQAASGTYEQYF. The DNA of the CDR3 is TGTGCCAGCAGCCAGGCGGCTAGCGGGACGTACGAGCAGTACTTC.

In regard to this clonotype: Possible read error: a much larger clone is one base away. Given the absence of the conserved phenylalanine or tryptophan at the CDR3 end, a read error is likely. The gene calls are TRBV7-6 and TRBJ2-2; weak D call: TRBD1 (5 bases). Trimming took 8 bases from V and 7 from J, leaving 11 bases between them. This CDR3 contains 12 residues. CDR1 SGHVS and CDR2 FNYEAQ come from the germline V gene. The DNA for the CDR3 is TGTGCCAGCCTCAGGGCAGTCGGGGAGCTGTTTTCT. This encodes CASLRAVGELFS.

As regards this clonotype: A much larger clonotype is one base distant, so this may be a read error. The chain is built from TRBV7-9 and TRBJ2-3, with 7 positions matching TRBD2. CDR1 and CDR2 from the germline V gene are SEHNR and FQNEAQ (reference sequence). This CDR3 spans 21 amino acids. The CDR3 nucleotides read TGTGCCAGCAGCTTAGAAAGAAAATTTCGGGGGGACTCCCAGAAGGCAGAAACGCAGTATTTT. It translates to CASSLERKFRGDSQKAETQYF.

The chain has TRBV28 and TRBJ2-2; TRBD1 might be the D (5 bases). The V and J ends lost 7 bases and 6 bases respectively, with 18 bases between them. Germline V gene data show CDR1 as MDHEN and CDR2 as SYDVKM. CDR3 length equals 15 residues. Written as DNA, the CDR3 is TGTGCCAGCAAACAATATACAGGAACCCCCGGGGAGCTGTTTTTT. Encoded protein: CASKQYTGTPGELFF.

The sample holds many counts of this clonotype. V is TRBV18 and J is TRBJ2-5; TRBD2 aligns across 11 bases. This CDR3 has 16 amino acids. Germline V gene data show CDR1 as KGHSH and CDR2 as LQKENI. J was trimmed by 1 base and V by 1 base; bases with no gene match: 2. This CDR3 reads CASSPLAGGIQETQYF. DNA of the CDR3: TGTGCCAGCTCACCACTAGCGGGGGGGATCCAAGAGACCCAGTACTTC.

At least ten counts were recorded for this clonotype. The chain links TRBV6-2 or TRBV6-3 to TRBJ1-1; tentatively, D is TRBD1 (5 bases). Germline V gene lookup returns CDR1 MNHEY and CDR2 SVGEGT. The CDR3 length is 12 residues. Between the trimmed V and J ends, which lost 6 bases and 11 bases, there was a span of 16 bases. The chain's CDR3 is CASSLPGVGAFF. CDR3 in DNA: TGTGCCAGCAGCCTCCCGGGGGTCGGCGCTTTCTTT.

V is TRBV29-1 and J is TRBJ1-5; D is unresolved. Germline assignment: CDR1 SQVTM and CDR2 ANQGSEA. This CDR3 region has 12 residues. Trimming left V 4 bases short and J 7 bases short, with 11 bases between. The CDR3 DNA reads TGCAGCGTTGTAGGTGATGGCCAGCCCCAGCATTTT. Translating gives CSVVGDGQPQHF. Based on the CDR3 plus reference TRBV29-1 and TRBJ1-5, the full variable domain is SAVISQKPSRDICQRGTSLTIQCQVDSQVTMMFWYRQQPGQSLTLIATANQGSEATYESGFVIDKFPISRPNLTFSTLTVSNMSPEDSSIYLCSVVGDGQPQHFGDGTRLSIL.

A remark on this clonotype: With a much larger clone just one base away, this may be a read error. This chain joins TRBV5-4 and TRBJ1-4; 7 nucleotides agree with TRBD1. Germline lookup yields CDR1 SGHNT and CDR2 YYREEE (reference sequence). The CDR3 is 14 amino acids. The CDR3 region is CASSLDRGNGKLFF. CDR3 coding DNA: TGTGCCAGCAGCTTGGACAGGGGTAATGGAAAACTGTTTTTT.

This chain joins TRBV10-2 and TRBJ2-5, with a tentative D call TRBD2 (5 bases). V lost 6 bases and J 5 bases, leaving 7 bases between the germline ends. The germline gives CDR1 WSHSY, CDR2 SAAADI. This CDR3 spans 11 amino acids. CDR3: CASSRGETQYF. In nucleotides, the CDR3 is TGCGCCAGCAGCAGAGGGGAGACCCAGTACTTC.

The table lists this clonotype with many counts. V and J are TRBV29-1 and TRBJ2-2, with D perhaps matching TRBD2 (6 bases). The CDR3 is 16 amino acids. V lost 5 bases and J lost 2, with 18 bases in between. In germline, CDR1 is SQVTM, CDR2 ANQGSEA. In DNA, the CDR3 is TGCAGCGTTATGGGCGGGGCAGGGTCTAACACCGGGGAGCTGTTTTTT. Protein: CSVMGGAGSNTGELFF.

This clonotype showed up many times. The chain carries TRBV12-3 or TRBV12-4 and TRBJ1-5; the D is unclear. The V gene lost 2 bases and the J gene lost 4 bases, with 12 bases spanning the gap. The CDR3 is 15 amino acids. The CDR3, as DNA: TGTGCCAGCAGTTTATGGGAACGCGTAAATCAGCCCCAGCATTTT. This sequence encodes CASSLWERVNQPQHF.

V and J are TRBV6-5 and TRBJ1-3; a weak D match, TRBD1 (6 bases). Germline V lookup: CDR1 MNHEY, CDR2 SVGAGI. V was cut by 6 bases and J by 2 bases, with 11 bases left in between. This CDR3 region has 14 residues. CDR3 DNA: TGTGCCAGCAGGCCGACAGGAGCTGGAAACACCATATATTTT. Protein: CASRPTGAGNTIYF.

This clonotype was observed many times. The rearrangement joins TRBV18 to TRBJ1-1, with 9 nucleotides matching TRBD1. V lost 4 bases to trimming and J lost 3 bases; unmatched junction nucleotides: 3. CDR3 length equals 14 residues. Germline CDR1 and CDR2: KGHSH and LQKENI. CDR3 sequence: CASSQRTGDTEAFF. CDR3 nucleotide sequence: TGTGCCAGCTCACAAAGGACAGGGGACACTGAAGCTTTCTTT.

There are many counts of this clonotype. The gene calls are TRBV19 and TRBJ2-1; weak D call: TRBD2 (5 bases). Trimming took off 6 bases at V and 8 bases at J, with 8 bases between the two ends. Germline V gene lookup returns CDR1 LNHDA and CDR2 SQIVND (reference sequence). The length of the CDR3 is 11 residues. The DNA for the CDR3 is TGTGCCAGTAGACGGGATCATGAGCAGTTCTTC. Encoded protein: CASRRDHEQFF.

This clonotype was observed a few times. This chain joins TRBV20-1 and TRBJ2-7; 15 bases map to TRBD2. Losses at the gene ends were 0 bases for V and 2 bases for J; bases not matched to a gene: 11. Germline loops: CDR1 DFQATT, CDR2 SNEGSKA (reference sequence). The CDR3 has 19 residues. CDR3 nucleotides: TGCAGTGCTAGAGATACTGGACTAGCGGGAGGGCCGAGGACCTACGAGCAGTACTTC. As protein: CSARDTGLAGGPRTYEQYF.